The clone carrying this TCR beta chain is classed as medium-sized. Germline assignment: CDR1 MNHNY and CDR2 SVGAGI (reference sequence). Between the trimmed V and J ends, which lost 8 bases and 8 bases, there was a span of 25 bases. The CDR3 has 16 residues. TCRdb keeps only in-frame clones here, not all; method: immunoSEQ multiplex PCR. The sample shows some 24,000 clones, under 45% of them seen only once. The sample originates from a study of graft-versus-host responses after intestinal transplantation. The genes are TRBV6-6 and TRBJ2-1; D might be TRBD2 (6 bases). This TCR was sampled from a human patient who received an intestinal transplant. Sequenced here: alloreactive CD4+ T cells from a mixed lymphocyte reaction culture, sampled before intestinal transplant. Indicated subset: CFSE-low proliferating T cells sorted from approximately 6-day pre-transplant mixed lymphocyte reaction (GvH or HvG direction). CDR3 coding DNA: TGTGCCAGCCACCGCCCTAGCGTAGGGAGTATCGATGAGCAGTTCTTC. Protein product: CASHRPSVGSIDEQFF.